This record looks at one T cell receptor beta chain sequence and its context. Its binding antigen is unknown. One base away there is no much larger clone; base qualities are not given. This sample is drawn from a study of radiotherapy plus CTLA-4 blockade in lung cancer (dated by TCRdb to the late 2010s). General notes on the study: Objective responses were observed in around 20% of enrolled patients, and disease control was achieved in 30% to 40%.

The library came from the immunoSEQ multiplex PCR assay. TCRdb carries this immuneACCESS record with in-frame sequences only. Its versions omit some clonotypes, under half of them owing to an unresolved V gene in the studies checked, with the rest unexplained. The sample table records some 30,000 clones; roughly 70% of these occur just once. The ten largest clones represent approximately 14% of the sample. The study evaluated CTLA-4 blockade (ipilimumab) given together with focal radiation therapy in patients who had chemo-refractory metastatic non-small-cell lung cancer. The germline V end is reduced by 3 bases and the J end by 9 bases; junction bases left unmatched: 4. CDR1 and CDR2 were assigned from the germline V gene (reference sequence) as LNHDA and SQIVND. The CDR3 goes from the cysteine to the phenylalanine over 13 residues. The DNA shown is the 39-base CDR3, in frame from base 1. The study at large found these results: The strongest predictors of response, as reported, were early dynamic changes in blood T cell clones along with a rise in serum interferon-beta after radiation. After treatment with radiotherapy and ipilimumab, TCR clones that originated in tumors expanded in peripheral blood.

The sequence derives from a human donor with non-small cell lung cancer that progressed on radiotherapy plus ipilimumab. The sequencing here drew on peripheral blood, taken from a patient treated with radiotherapy plus ipilimumab. In this chain, TRBV19 is recombined with TRBJ2-2; 7 middle bases align to TRBD2. The nucleotide sequence is given as TGTGCCAGTAGTATGGGGGGGTCTTGGGAGCTGTTTTTT. Translated, it gives CASSMGGSWELFF. The CDR3 plus the reference TRBV19 and TRBJ2-2 genes for the other parts give the full variable domain: DGGITQSPKYLFRKEGQNVTLSCEQNLNHDAMYWYRQDPGQGLRLIYYSQIVNDFQKGDIAEGYSVSREKKESFPLTVTSAQKNPTAFYLCASSMGGSWELFFGEGSRLTVL.